One sample yielded the 5 T cell receptor beta chains listed below, sequenced in a study of blood T cell repertoires in COVID-19. The repertoire was sequenced with immunoSEQ multiplex PCR; TCRdb's copy has only in-frame clones and lacks some. The sample carries approximately 500,000 clones, roughly nine tenths recorded once. Specimen: peripheral blood. These receptors were collected from a woman in her forties or fifties with COVID-19, enrolled during active disease.

The J gene is TRBJ2-3, the V gene TRBV11-2; 9 bases line up with TRBD1. Losses at the gene ends were 8 bases for V and 3 bases for J; bases not matched to a gene: 3. The length of the CDR3 is 13 residues. Germline assignment: CDR1 SGHAT and CDR2 FQNNGV. In DNA form, the CDR3 reads TGTGCCAGCGGGACAGGGAGGACAGATACGCAGTATTTT. Amino acid sequence: CASGTGRTDTQYF.

The chain carries TRBV2 and TRBJ1-1; D may be TRBD1 (5 bases). The germline V and J ends were trimmed by 4 bases and 0 bases, with 9 bases remaining between them. Germline CDR1 SNHLY, CDR2 FYNNEI. The CDR3 covers 14 residues. CDR3 loop: CASSGNRMNTEAFF. The CDR3 DNA reads as TGTGCCAGCAGTGGAAACAGGATGAACACTGAAGCTTTCTTT.

The rearrangement links TRBV11-2 to TRBJ2-3, with D possibly TRBD2 on 6 matching bases. Germline CDR1 and CDR2: SGHAT and FQNNGV. Trimming took 3 bases from V and 6 from J, leaving 10 bases between them. The CDR3 sequence is 13 residues long. The CDR3 DNA follows: TGTGCCAGCAGCTTCGGCGGGGCCGATACGCAGTATTTT. Amino acids: CASSFGGADTQYF.

The V call is TRBV18, the J call TRBJ1-2; D unresolved. The CDR3 spans 12 residues. The V end lost 5 bases, the J end lost 7 bases, and 11 bases lay between the germline ends. CDR1 KGHSH and CDR2 LQKENI come from the germline V gene. CDR3 DNA: TGTGCCAGCTCAGGAGAGTCACTTGGCTACACCTTC. As protein: CASSGESLGYTF. Filled out from reference TRBV18 and TRBJ1-2, the complete variable domain reads NAGVMQNPRHLVRRRGQEARLRCSPMKGHSHVYWYRQLPEEGLKFMVYLQKENIIDESGMPKERFSAEFPKEGPSILRIQQVVRGDSAAYFCASSGESLGYTFGSGTRLTVV.

The genes are TRBV5-4 and TRBJ2-3, with TRBD2 matching over 12 bases. The CDR3 runs to 16 residues. Trimming took 3 bases from V and 1 from J; bases not matched to a gene: 3. Per the germline V gene, CDR1 is SGHNT and CDR2 is YYREEE (reference sequence). CDR3 in DNA: TGTGCCAGCAGCTCACGGACTAGCGGGGGCACAGATACGCAGTATTTT. This codes for CASSSRTSGGTDTQYF.